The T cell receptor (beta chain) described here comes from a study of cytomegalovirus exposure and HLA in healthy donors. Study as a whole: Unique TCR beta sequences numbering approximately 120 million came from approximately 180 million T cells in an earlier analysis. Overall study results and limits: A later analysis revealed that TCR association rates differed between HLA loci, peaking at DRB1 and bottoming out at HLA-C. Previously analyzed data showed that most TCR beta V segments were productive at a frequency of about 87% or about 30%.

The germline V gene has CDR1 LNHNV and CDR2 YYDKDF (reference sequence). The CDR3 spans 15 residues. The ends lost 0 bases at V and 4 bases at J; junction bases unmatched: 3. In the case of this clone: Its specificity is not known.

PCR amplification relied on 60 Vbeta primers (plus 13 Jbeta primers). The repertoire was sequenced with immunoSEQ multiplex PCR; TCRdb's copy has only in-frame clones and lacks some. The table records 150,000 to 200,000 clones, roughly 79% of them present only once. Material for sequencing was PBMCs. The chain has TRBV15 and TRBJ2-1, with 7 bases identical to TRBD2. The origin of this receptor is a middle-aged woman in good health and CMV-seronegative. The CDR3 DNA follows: TGTGCCACCAGCAGAGAAACGGGAGGTTACAATGAGCAGTTCTTC. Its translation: CATSRETGGYNEQFF.